This T cell receptor (beta chain) was identified during a study of spatial heterogeneity in lung cancer. Study at large: Consistently, beta-chain sequences turned up in larger numbers than alpha-chain sequences did.

V shed 3 bases and J shed 4 bases, with 7 bases lying between them. The CDR3 covers 13 residues. CDR1 KGHSH and CDR2 LQKENI come from the germline V gene. Each molecule of TCR cDNA was tagged with one unique molecular identifier. A single record per CDR3 protein comes from TCRdb applying MiXCR to the 5' RACE reads. The sample lists some 55,000 distinct CDR3 sequences; roughly 5.9% were seen once. Indicated time point: sample taken at primary tumor resection. Samples came from 60 to 75 TRACERx patients with untreated early-stage lung cancer. TCRs were sequenced from unsorted whole RNA of tumor, nontumor lung or PBMC.

The TCR comes from a female donor with early-stage non-small cell lung cancer. The specimen comprised PBMCs, sampled at surgery. The rearrangement links TRBV18 to TRBJ1-3; no clear D gene. The CDR3 loop is CASSPDEGNTIYF. The CDR3, as DNA: TGTGCCAGCTCACCGGATGAGGGAAACACCATATATTTT.